This T cell receptor (beta chain) was sequenced for a study of OX40 agonist ivuxolimab in advanced cancers. Method: immunoSEQ multiplex PCR; TCRdb's copy keeps in-frame clones and lacks some. The table includes approximately 87,000 clones, approximately 90% detected once. CDR1 GTSNPN and CDR2 SVGIG come from the germline V gene (reference sequence). CDR3 length: 13 residues. Trimming cost V 4 bases and J 6 bases; bases outside gene matches: 9. The material sequenced was CD4+ or CD8+ T cells sorted from blood, taken in a trial of the OX40 agonist ivuxolimab. The TCR sequence derives from an adult with an advanced solid tumor such as melanoma, head and neck, liver or kidney cancer. The chain couples TRBV30 to TRBJ2-7; 7 bases fit TRBD2. CDR3 region: CAWMAGVSSEQYF. In DNA form, the CDR3 reads TGTGCCTGGATGGCGGGAGTAAGTAGCGAGCAGTACTTC.